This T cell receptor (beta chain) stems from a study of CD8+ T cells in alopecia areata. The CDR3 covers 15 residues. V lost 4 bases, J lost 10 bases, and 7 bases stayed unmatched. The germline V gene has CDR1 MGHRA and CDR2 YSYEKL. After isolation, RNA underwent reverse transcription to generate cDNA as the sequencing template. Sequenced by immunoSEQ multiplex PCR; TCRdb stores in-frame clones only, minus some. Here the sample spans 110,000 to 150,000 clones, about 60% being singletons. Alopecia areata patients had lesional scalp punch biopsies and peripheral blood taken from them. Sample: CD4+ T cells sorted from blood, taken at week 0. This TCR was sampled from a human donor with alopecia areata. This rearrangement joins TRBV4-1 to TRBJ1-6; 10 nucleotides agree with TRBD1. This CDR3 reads CASSRSGTGESPLHF. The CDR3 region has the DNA TGCGCCAGCAGCCGGTCCGGGACAGGGGAATCACCCCTCCACTTT.